This T cell receptor (beta chain) stems from a study of blood T cells in healthy people across ages. Study as a whole: In model experiments, template switching was able to capture about one barcoded beta molecule for every two T cells that were present.

At least 6.5 million PBMCs were isolated per sample. The use of a sample-barcoded 5' primer and a J-beta primer mix characterized a second PCR of about 7 to 12 cycles. TCRdb redid the calling of the 5' RACE reads with MiXCR, one entry per CDR3 protein. The sample comprises roughly 2 million distinct CDR3 sequences, roughly 50% of which are singletons, and 2.1% rests with the top ten. This receptor was identified in a woman aged 40 to 50 in good health. The sequencing sample was made of blood.

CDR3 DNA: TGTGCCAGCAGTTACTCGCCATGGGATCCAGGCTACAATGAGCAGTTCTTC. As protein: CASSYSPWDPGYNEQFF. J is TRBJ2-1 and V is TRBV6-2 or TRBV6-3; no clear D gene. Germline CDR1 and CDR2: MNHEY and SVGEGT. The CDR3 has 17 amino acids. V lost 0 bases and J lost 3, with 15 bases in between.